A single sample is the source of the 23 T cell receptor beta chains below, sequenced in a study of shared clonotypes between healthy human individuals. The table came from immunoSEQ multiplex PCR; TCRdb's copy has only in-frame clones and leaves some out. The sample contains about 510,000 clones, over 75% of which appear only once. Sequencing was done on a sample of PBMCs. The receptors shown here come from a woman aged 40 to 50 in good health. Some clones in this sample may be carry-over from other donors' samples.

This chain connects TRBV15 to TRBJ2-5; the D gene is possibly TRBD1 (5 bases). V was cut by 0 bases and J by 2 bases, with 7 bases left in between. From germline, CDR1 is LNHNV and CDR2 YYDKDF (reference sequence). The CDR3 length is 14 residues. The CDR3 DNA reads as TGTGCCACCAGCAGAGATCAGGGACAAGAGACCCAGTACTTC. Amino acid sequence: CATSRDQGQETQYF.

This clone was counted between two and nine times. CDR3 bases: TGTGCCAGCAGCCGGGACTTCTCCTACAATGAGCAGTTCTTC. It specifies CASSRDFSYNEQFF. The gene calls are TRBV7-9 and TRBJ2-1; D might be TRBD2 (6 bases). CDR1 is SEHNR, CDR2 FQNEAQ, per germline (reference sequence). V was clipped by 5 bases and J by 0 bases, with 8 bases between them. CDR3 length: 14 amino acids.

This chain uses TRBV28 with TRBJ1-2; D not resolved. The V and J ends lost 3 bases and 13 bases respectively, with 15 bases between them. There are 12 residues in the CDR3. Germline assignment: CDR1 MDHEN and CDR2 SYDVKM. The CDR3: CASSFLDQMSTF. The CDR3 DNA follows: TGTGCCAGCAGTTTTTTAGACCAAATGAGCACCTTC.

The V call is TRBV15, the J call TRBJ2-1; D not resolved. The CDR3 runs to 15 residues. The germline V gene encodes CDR1 LNHNV and CDR2 YYDKDF (reference sequence). V shed 0 bases and J shed 10 bases, with 16 bases lying between them. The CDR3 DNA is TGTGCCACCAGCAGAGATAGGCTACCAGAGAGAGAGCAGTTCTTC. Its translation: CATSRDRLPEREQFF.

V and J are TRBV5-4 and TRBJ2-7; TRBD1 might be the D (6 bases). The CDR3 is 14 amino acids. Trimming removed 4 bases from V and 1 base from J, with 12 bases in between. In germline, CDR1 is SGHNT, CDR2 YYREEE (reference sequence). CDR3 in DNA: TGTGCCAGCAGCCCTAACAGGGTTTCCTACGAGCAGTACTTC. Its translation is CASSPNRVSYEQYF.

V usage is TRBV6-1 and J usage is TRBJ2-7; D possibly corresponds to TRBD2 (5 bases). Per the germline V gene, CDR1 is MNHNS and CDR2 is SASEGT. The CDR3 contains 15 residues. The V end was cut by 3 bases, the J end by 5 bases, with 17 bases between. The CDR3 protein is CASSEDRRGRNEQYF. CDR3 sequence (DNA): TGTGCCAGCAGTGAGGACCGACGGGGAAGGAACGAGCAGTACTTC.

This clone was detected a few times. The chain links TRBV6-5 to TRBJ2-7; D is uncertain. Trimming took off 2 bases at V and 2 bases at J, with 13 bases between the two ends. The CDR3 length is 15 residues. From germline, CDR1 is MNHEY and CDR2 SVGAGI. The CDR3 is CASSYPGRPPYEQYF. In DNA form, the CDR3 reads TGTGCCAGCAGTTACCCCGGTAGGCCGCCCTACGAGCAGTACTTC.

The chain carries TRBV19 and TRBJ2-7, with 8 bases matching TRBD1. Germline CDR1 and CDR2: LNHDA and SQIVND (reference sequence). V gave up 5 bases and J gave up 11 bases; unmatched junction bases: 8. The CDR3 sequence is 12 residues long. The CDR3 nucleotides read TGTGCCAGTAGTTCTCGGACAGGGCTGAAGTACTTC. Its translation is CASSSRTGLKYF.

V gene TRBV7-9 combines with J gene TRBJ2-3, with D unresolved. V was pared by 1 base and J by 1 base, with 12 bases between. The length of the CDR3 is 16 residues. Germline loops: CDR1 SEHNR, CDR2 FQNEAQ (reference sequence). In nucleotides, the CDR3 is TGTGCCAGCAGCTTAGGCGATATAAGGGGCACAGATACGCAGTATTTT. Translation gives CASSLGDIRGTDTQYF.

The rearrangement joins TRBV7-3 to TRBJ2-3; D remains ambiguous. V lost 1 base and J 6 bases, leaving 11 bases between the germline ends. The CDR3 runs 14 residues. The germline V gene encodes CDR1 SGHTA and CDR2 FQGTGA. CDR3 nucleotide sequence: TGTGCCAGCAGCTTAAACCCGGAGTTGGATACGCAGTATTTT. It encodes CASSLNPELDTQYF.

The gene calls are TRBV7-8 and TRBJ2-7, with 7 positions matching TRBD1. Germline assignment: CDR1 SGHVS and CDR2 FQNEAQ. The CDR3 contains 14 residues. V lost 5 bases, J lost 2 bases, and 6 bases stayed unmatched. CDR3: CASSPRTGPYEQYF. For the CDR3, the DNA is TGTGCCAGCAGCCCCCGGACAGGACCCTACGAGCAGTACTTC.

This clone was seen only once. This sample also contains other DNA sequences that code for the same CDR3. J is TRBJ2-2 and V is TRBV9; no definite D call. Trimming removed 2 bases at V and 3 bases at J, with 2 bases between. The CDR3 has 12 residues. The V gene's germline CDR1 is SGDLS and CDR2 YYNGEE. The CDR3 spells CASSVDTGELFF. The DNA for the CDR3 is TGTGCCAGCAGCGTGGACACCGGGGAGCTGTTTTTT.

This clone was counted once. V gene TRBV5-6 combines with J gene TRBJ2-7; no definite D call. Trimming stripped 5 bases from V and 2 bases from J, with 11 bases between. CDR3 length: 13 amino acids. Germline V gene sequence: CDR1 SGHDT, CDR2 YYEEEE. Written as DNA, the CDR3 is TGTGCCAGCAGTTCATACGCCGCCTACGAGCAGTACTTC. This gives the protein CASSSYAAYEQYF.

The V call is TRBV9, the J call TRBJ2-7, with TRBD2 matching 8 bases. With V trimmed by 10 bases and J by 2 bases, 2 bases remained unmatched. CDR1 and CDR2 from the germline V gene are SGDLS and YYNGEE. This CDR3 comprises 11 residues. This CDR3 reads CAQRGTYEQYF. CDR3 DNA: TGTGCCCAGCGGGGGACCTACGAGCAGTACTTC. The complete variable domain, with remaining parts taken from reference TRBV9 and TRBJ2-7, reads DSGVTQTPKHLITATGQRVTLRCSPRSGDLSVYWYQQSLDQGLQFLIQYYNGEERAKGNILERFSAQQFPDLHSELNLSSLELGDSALYFCAQRGTYEQYFGPGTRLTVT.

The chain carries TRBV28 and TRBJ2-1; 10 nucleotides agree with TRBD2. Germline CDR1 reads MDHEN; CDR2 reads SYDVKM. With 3 bases clipped from V and 8 bases from J, the junction kept 10 bases outside the gene matches. The CDR3 has 16 residues. The CDR3 region has the DNA TGTGCCAGCAGTTTGGTCGGCCCTAGCGGGAGAGATGAGCAGTTCTTC. This gives the protein CASSLVGPSGRDEQFF.

The chain uses TRBV7-6 and TRBJ2-3, with 10 bases that match TRBD2. Germline CDR1 reads SGHVS; CDR2 reads FNYEAQ. After removal of 5 bases from V and 2 bases from J, the junction contained 4 bases not matched to a gene. This CDR3 is built from 15 residues. CDR3 residues: CASSPLAGNTDTQYF. For the CDR3, the DNA is TGTGCCAGCAGCCCACTAGCGGGAAACACAGATACGCAGTATTTT.

The V gene is TRBV4-1, the J gene TRBJ2-1, with D unclear. V was trimmed by 8 bases and J by 7 bases, leaving 9 bases between them. Germline V gives CDR1 MGHRA, CDR2 YSYEKL. CDR3 length: 11 amino acids. The CDR3 loop reads CASGRINEQFF. For the CDR3, the DNA is TGCGCCAGCGGGCGTATTAATGAGCAGTTCTTC.

Only one count was recorded for this clone. J is TRBJ1-4 and V is TRBV4-3; D might be TRBD1 (5 bases). V lost 0 bases to trimming and J lost 5 bases, with 16 bases between them. This CDR3 has 17 amino acids. Germline-derived CDR1 and CDR2 are LGHNA and YSLEER. CDR3 DNA: TGCGCCAGCAGCCAAGACCCAGAATGGGGGGTGAATGAAAAACTGTTTTTT. As protein: CASSQDPEWGVNEKLFF.

In nucleotides, the CDR3 is TGTGCCAGCAGCTCAACACCTCGCGCGGGAGTGGGAGATACGCAGTATTTT. Translating it yields CASSSTPRAGVGDTQYF. The rearrangement joins TRBV21-1 to TRBJ2-3; the table's D call of TRBD2 was not tested on the DNA. TRBV21-1 constitutes a pseudogene. The CDR3 extends over 17 amino acids.

This chain uses TRBV18 with TRBJ2-5; 7 positions agree with TRBD1. The CDR3 covers 16 residues. CDR1 KGHSH and CDR2 LQKENI come from the germline V gene. The ends lost 0 bases at V and 9 bases at J; junction bases unmatched: 13. The CDR3 sequence is CASSPPAGGPRTAQYF. DNA for the CDR3: TGTGCCAGCTCACCACCGGCAGGGGGACCAAGAACGGCCCAGTACTTC.

This clone showed up many times. V is TRBV7-2 and J is TRBJ2-1; D not resolved. Between the trimmed V and J ends, which lost 4 bases and 2 bases, there was a span of 6 bases. From germline, CDR1 is SGHTA and CDR2 FQGNSA. This CDR3 is built from 13 residues. As DNA, the CDR3 is TGTGCCAGCAGCTCTAATGCCTACAATGAGCAGTTCTTC. Translated: CASSSNAYNEQFF.

The chain employs TRBV7-8 and TRBJ2-7; the D gene is possibly TRBD1 (5 bases). The germline V gene has CDR1 SGHVS and CDR2 FQNEAQ. This CDR3 spans 16 amino acids. Trimming stripped 4 bases from V and 0 bases from J, with 16 bases between. The DNA of the CDR3 is TGTGCCAGCAGCTCCTTGGGGCCAGGGAACTCCTACGAGCAGTACTTC. This encodes CASSSLGPGNSYEQYF.

The chain has TRBV9 and TRBJ2-7; D perhaps matches TRBD2 (5 bases). V was cut by 0 bases and J by 6 bases, with 10 bases left in between. Germline CDR1 and CDR2: SGDLS and YYNGEE. The CDR3 is 13 residues long. The DNA of the CDR3 is TGTGCCAGCAGCGTAGGGGAGTTTTCCGAGCAGTACTTC. This gives the protein CASSVGEFSEQYF.